This TCR beta chain was found in a study of blood T cell repertoires in COVID-19. Whole-study context: Samples representing acute and convalescent COVID-19 were sourced from the United States, Italy and Spain. T cells, B-cell-depleted T cells, or PBMCs provided the cDNA or gDNA that served as material.

Original processing methods: Amplifying reference gene primers gave estimates of nucleated cell counts. Profiling relied on immunoSEQ multiplex PCR, and the TCRdb table lists in-frame clones only, not all of them. V and J calls and clone size are those listed in that table; D and trimming were worked out from the DNA. The sample has around 70,000 clones; around 87% are singletons. The sample comprised peripheral blood. The clonotype comes from a woman of 80 years or more with active or convalescent COVID-19.

In DNA, the CDR3 is TGTGCCAGTAGTATCGACGGGACTGCTCTACCCTCCTCTGGAAACACCATATATTTT. Amino acids: CASSIDGTALPSSGNTIYF. This chain joins TRBV19 and TRBJ1-3; a weak D match, TRBD1 (5 bases). The germline gives CDR1 LNHDA, CDR2 SQIVND (reference sequence). V lost 3 bases and J 0 bases, leaving 21 bases between the germline ends. The CDR3 loop spans 19 amino acids. Based on the CDR3 plus reference TRBV19 and TRBJ1-3, the full variable domain is DGGITQSPKYLFRKEGQNVTLSCEQNLNHDAMYWYRQDPGQGLRLIYYSQIVNDFQKGDIAEGYSVSREKKESFPLTVTSAQKNPTAFYLCASSIDGTALPSSGNTIYFGEGSWLTVV.